This entry lists 3 T cell receptor beta chains sequenced from one sample in a study of T-cell reconstitution after alpha-beta-depleted transplantation in children. Preparing the TCRbeta library involved the use of unique molecular identifiers. TCRdb called the PCR reads again in MiXCR, with one record for every CDR3 protein. The data contain some 550,000 distinct CDR3 sequences, more than 20% of them seen just once; the ten biggest clones take up 12% to 15%. The material sequenced was PBMCs, mostly from graft donor cells, taken 360 days after TCRalphabeta/CD19-depleted stem cell transplant. Source of these receptors: a boy under two years old who had a stem cell transplant for acute myeloid leukemia, so the T cells may come from the graft donor.

The chain recombines TRBV14 with TRBJ2-7; D is undetermined. Looked up from germline, CDR1 is SGHDN and CDR2 is FVKESK. Trimming removed 1 base from V and 5 bases from J, with 9 bases in between. The CDR3 loop spans 13 amino acids. The CDR3 DNA follows: TGTGCCAGCAGCCAAGTTGGGTACCACGAGCAGTACGTC. Amino acids: CASSQVGYHEQYV.

This clonotype was counted only a few times. The J gene is TRBJ2-3, the V gene TRBV20-1, with 12 bases that match TRBD2. Germline lookup yields CDR1 DFQATT and CDR2 SNEGSKA (reference sequence). The length of the CDR3 is 16 residues. The junction had 9 bases not matched to a gene; V was cut back by 6 bases and J by 2 bases. CDR3: CSAGRLAGAHTDTQYF. For the CDR3, the DNA is TGCAGTGCCGGAAGACTAGCGGGGGCCCACACAGATACGCAGTATTTT.

This clonotype was detected a few times. The chain links TRBV12-3 or TRBV12-4 to TRBJ2-7, with D maybe TRBD1 (5 bases). The germline V and J ends were trimmed by 4 bases and 3 bases, with 16 bases remaining between them. The CDR3 length is 15 residues. The CDR3 reads CASSSGLGHHYEQYV. For the CDR3, the DNA is TGTGCCAGCAGTTCTGGCCTCGGACACCACTACGAGCAGTACGTC.